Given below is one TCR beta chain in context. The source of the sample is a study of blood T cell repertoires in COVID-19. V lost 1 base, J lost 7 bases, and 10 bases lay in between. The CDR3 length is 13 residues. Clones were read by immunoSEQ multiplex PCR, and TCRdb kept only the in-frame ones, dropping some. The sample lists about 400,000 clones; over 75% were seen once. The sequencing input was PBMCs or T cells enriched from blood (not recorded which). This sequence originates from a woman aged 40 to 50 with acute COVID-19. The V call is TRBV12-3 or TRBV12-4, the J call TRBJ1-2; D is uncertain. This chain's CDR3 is CASSLGPQIGYTF. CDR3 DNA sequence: TGTGCCAGCAGTTTAGGGCCGCAGATTGGCTACACCTTC.